Below are 2 T cell receptor beta chains sequenced from a single sample in a study of shared clonotypes between healthy human individuals. Profiling relied on immunoSEQ multiplex PCR, and the TCRdb table lists in-frame clones only, not all of them. The sample has about 2 million clones, 95% seen once. The material sequenced was naive CD4+ T cells sorted from blood. Sample subset: CD45RA+ positively selected. The receptors originated from a man between 18 and 29 years old in good health.

The chain joins TRBV5-1 to TRBJ2-7; 10 bases match TRBD1. V lost 3 bases to trimming and J lost 6 bases; unmatched junction nucleotides: 6. From germline, CDR1 is SGHRS and CDR2 YFSETQ. The CDR3 loop spans 14 amino acids. CDR3 DNA: TGCGCCAGCAGCTCCACCGGGACAGGGGCCGAGCAGTACTTC. Its protein is CASSSTGTGAEQYF.

The genes are TRBV27 and TRBJ1-2; TRBD1 matches 11 bases. This CDR3 is built from 15 residues. Germline assignment: CDR1 MNHEY and CDR2 SMNVEV (reference sequence). Germline trimming cut 3 bases from V and 5 bases from J; bases unmatched to any gene: 5. The CDR3 DNA reads as TGTGCCAGCAGTTTGGGACAGGGGGGCGCATATGGCTACACCTTC. Translation gives CASSLGQGGAYGYTF.